The 5 T cell receptor beta chains below were found in one sample sequenced in a study of CD8+ T cells in alopecia areata. Once RNA had been extracted, it was reverse transcribed into cDNA to act as the sequencing template. The method was immunoSEQ multiplex PCR; TCRdb's version includes in-frame clones alone and lacks a portion of them. Of around 200,000 clones in the sample, 53% were seen once. Treatment reported: oral pan-JAK inhibitor, 5-10 mg twice daily. Sequenced here: CD8+ T cells sorted from blood, sampled at week 24, from a patient treated with tofacitinib. The receptors come from a human donor with alopecia areata.

The chain employs TRBV25-1 and TRBJ2-7, with D unresolved. The CDR3 has 13 residues. V lost 8 bases to trimming and J lost 2 bases, with 13 bases between them. The germline V gene encodes CDR1 MGHDK and CDR2 SYGVNS. CDR3 in DNA: TGTGCCAGCGGGGTGGGTTTACCCTACGAGCAGTACTTC. Its translation is CASGVGLPYEQYF.

In this sample, this clone turned up a few times. The CDR3, as DNA: TGTGCCAGCAGCGAGGGACCGGACGAGCAGTACTTC. Its translation is CASSEGPDEQYF. This chain joins TRBV13 and TRBJ2-7; the D call may be TRBD1 or TRBD2 (5 bases each). The V end lost 5 bases, the J end lost 5 bases, and 10 bases lay between the germline ends. The CDR3 is 12 amino acids. CDR1 PRHDT and CDR2 FYEKMQ come from the germline V gene (reference sequence).

The genes are TRBV15 and TRBJ1-6, with D maybe TRBD1 (5 bases). Germline assignment: CDR1 LNHNV and CDR2 YYDKDF (reference sequence). V was clipped by 4 bases and J by 7 bases, with 8 bases between them. The CDR3 has 13 amino acids. This CDR3 reads CATSTRENSPLHF. As DNA, the CDR3 is TGTGCCACCAGCACCAGGGAGAATTCACCCCTCCACTTT.

The CDR3: CASSLGTLNEQFF. DNA of the CDR3: TGCGCCAGCAGCCTAGGGACTTTGAATGAGCAGTTCTTC. The chain carries TRBV4-3 and TRBJ2-1, with TRBD2 as a possible D gene (6 bases). Germline-derived CDR1 and CDR2 are LGHNA and YSLEER. V gave up 4 bases and J gave up 7 bases, with 11 bases separating them. The CDR3 length is 13 residues.

The chain uses TRBV7-6 and TRBJ2-1; possibly TRBD2 for D (5 bases). In germline, CDR1 is SGHVS, CDR2 FNYEAQ. This CDR3 is 12 amino acids long. V was trimmed by 5 bases and J by 7 bases, leaving 9 bases between them. Written as DNA, the CDR3 is TGTGCCAGCAGCGCTAGGGAGAATGAGCAGTTCTTC. It is translated as CASSARENEQFF. Looking up the rest from reference TRBV7-6 and TRBJ2-1 gives the full variable domain: GAGVSQSPRYKVTKRGQDVALRCDPISGHVSLYWYRQALGQGPEFLTYFNYEAQQDKSGLPNDRFSAERPEGSISTLTIQRTEQRDSAMYRCASSARENEQFFGPGTRLTVL.